This entry concerns a single TCR beta chain. This receptor's antigen is unknown. No base quality values were provided; no much bigger clone lies one nucleotide off. This entry comes from a study of T cell responses to AZD1222 COVID-19 vaccine (TCRdb year 2021). Notes on the research overall: TCR sequencing was performed for 230 to 250 trial participants, of whom about 200 were given two doses of AZD1222 and around 25 were given two doses of MenACWY control vaccine. Trial participants were enrolled by age into 18-55, 56-69 and 70-plus year subgroups, with roughly 160, 29 and 62 TCR-sequenced participants respectively. Results the study describes overall, beyond this receptor: Only five to seven AZD1222 recipients were SARS-CoV-2 seropositive at baseline, limiting conclusions about previously exposed vaccinees. Participants were mostly white British and included more females than males, and it was suggested by the authors that clonal diversity may have been underestimated. The whole spike protein was spanned by vaccine-associated CD4 TCRs, and dominant responses were seen in regions 160-218 and 743-854. The 56-69-year group was small, and its depth increase did not reach significance, likely because of low power. Because no day 14 peak-response samples were available, repertoires were characterized only after the peak T cell response. Reportedly, close to half of the unique spike-specific TCRs recognized epitopes lying outside the regions that are mutated in the B.1.351 and B.1.1.7 variants. Spike-specific TCR breadth and depth rose significantly after two AZD1222 doses compared with day 0 and with MenACWY recipients.

The time point label for this specimen denotes: about 28 days (+/-7) after the second vaccine dose. AZD1222 recipients with second doses at about 4 weeks or about 12 weeks were pooled, because spike-specific TCR depth and breadth did not differ between schedules. The vaccinee samples were drawn from two UK trials, COV001 and COV002, one of which was a single-blind randomized controlled phase 2/3 trial testing AZD1222 (ChAdOx1 nCoV-19) in healthy adults. For TCRbeta chain sequencing, PBMC samples were collected from trial participants at day 0 and at day 28 after the second dose. V was cut back by 2 bases and J by 0 bases, leaving a gap of 7 bases between them. Including the terminal cysteine and phenylalanine, the CDR3 comprises 14 residues. CDR3 DNA is the only sequence kept; it has 42 bases, read in frame from the first base. CDR1 is given as MGHRA and CDR2 as YSYEKL, both from the germline V gene.

The CDR3 regions of human TCRbeta chains were analyzed by immunosequencing. The authors processed their data as follows. TCRs in the repertoires were matched against a reference library of SARS-CoV-2-specific TCRs that had been generated with the MIRA antigen-specificity platform. Breadth was defined as the fraction of unique TCRs that were SARS-CoV-2-associated. Depth was defined as the fraction of total T cells that were SARS-CoV-2-associated. Each spike-specific TCR was assigned to its reactive spike region and to a CD4 or CD8 class using the MIRA data. Log10-transformed breadth and depth values were compared by one-way ANOVA with Sidak's multiple comparisons tests. TCRdb stores this immuneACCESS table with in-frame sequences only. Part of the clones is absent; in the studies checked, under half of the shortfall reflects unresolved V genes, and no reason is known for the rest. V and J calls and clone size follow that table, whereas D and trimming were derived from the DNA. This sample has 80,000 to 90,000 clones in its table, and around 90% of those were observed once. The ten largest clonotypes hold approximately 5.2% of the sample.

This receptor chain uses TRBV4-1 and TRBJ1-1; the D gene is not confidently resolved. The starting material was peripheral blood, obtained 28 days after the second AZD1222 dose. The receptor was derived from an adult who received the AZD1222 COVID-19 vaccine. Read as DNA, the sequence is TGCGCCAGCAGCCAAACTGCGGTGAACACTGAAGCTTTCTTT. Translated, it reads CASSQTAVNTEAFF.